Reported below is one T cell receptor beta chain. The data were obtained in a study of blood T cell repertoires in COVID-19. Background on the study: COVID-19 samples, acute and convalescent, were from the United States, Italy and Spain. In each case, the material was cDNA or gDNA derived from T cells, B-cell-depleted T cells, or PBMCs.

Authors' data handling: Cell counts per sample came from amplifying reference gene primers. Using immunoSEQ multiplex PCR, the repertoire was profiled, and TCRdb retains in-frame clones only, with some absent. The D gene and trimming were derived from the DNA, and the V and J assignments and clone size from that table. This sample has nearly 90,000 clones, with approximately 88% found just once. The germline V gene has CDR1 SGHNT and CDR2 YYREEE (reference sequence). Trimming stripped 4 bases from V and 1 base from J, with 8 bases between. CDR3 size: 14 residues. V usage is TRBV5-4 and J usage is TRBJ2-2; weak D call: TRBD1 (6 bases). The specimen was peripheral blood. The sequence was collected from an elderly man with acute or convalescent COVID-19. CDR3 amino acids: CASSPRGNTGELFF. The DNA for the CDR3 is TGTGCCAGCAGCCCCAGGGGGAACACCGGGGAGCTGTTTTTT.